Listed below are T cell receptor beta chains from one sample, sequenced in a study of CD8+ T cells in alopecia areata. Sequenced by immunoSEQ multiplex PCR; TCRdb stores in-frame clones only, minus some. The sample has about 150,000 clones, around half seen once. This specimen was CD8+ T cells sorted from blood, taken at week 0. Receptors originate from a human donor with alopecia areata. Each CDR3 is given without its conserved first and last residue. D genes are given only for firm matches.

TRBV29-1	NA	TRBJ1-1	SVEDSRPGGTEAF
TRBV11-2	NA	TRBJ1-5	ASSPGQGGSNQPQH
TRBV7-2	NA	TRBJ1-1	ASSLTGIEAF
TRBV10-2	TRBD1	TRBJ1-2	ASRDRGQGKGYT
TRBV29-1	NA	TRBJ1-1	SIGGRHYTEAF
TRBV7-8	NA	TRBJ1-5	ASSLGQVNQPQH
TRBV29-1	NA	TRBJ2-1	SVSGTSGNEQF
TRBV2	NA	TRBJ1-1	ASSLRGTEAF
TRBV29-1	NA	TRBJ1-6	SVSVRGALH
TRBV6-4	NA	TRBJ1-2	ASSDSSEGINYGYT
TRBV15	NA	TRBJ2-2	ATSRAYTGELF
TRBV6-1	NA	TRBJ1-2	ASSEDGDGYT
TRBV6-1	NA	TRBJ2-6	ASSEPNRGPGANVLT
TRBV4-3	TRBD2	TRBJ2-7	ASSQEAGVVEQY
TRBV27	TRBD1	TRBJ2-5	ASSLSGTGKISEAQY
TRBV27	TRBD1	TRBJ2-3	ASRHTPTGGTDTQY